This TCR beta chain was recorded in a study of blood T cell repertoires in COVID-19. The protocol was immunoSEQ multiplex PCR, while the TCRdb copy is restricted to in-frame clones and leaves out a portion. Seen here are over 350,000 clones, roughly nine tenths observed once, and the top ten hold just over 0.85%. From germline, CDR1 is SEHNR and CDR2 FQNEAQ (reference sequence). J gave up 7 bases and V 6 bases, and 7 bases lay outside the gene matches. There are 14 residues in the CDR3. The chain couples TRBV7-9 to TRBJ2-2, with 8 nucleotides matching TRBD2. Sequenced material: PBMCs or T cells enriched from blood (not recorded which). The sequence derives from a woman aged 40 to 50 who had been exposed to COVID-19. The CDR3 DNA follows: TGTGCCAGCAGTTCCAGCGGGAGTAACGGGGAGCTGTTTTTT. Translating it yields CASSSSGSNGELFF.